Listed below are T cell receptor beta chains from one sample, sequenced in a study of blood T cell repertoires in COVID-19. Sequenced by immunoSEQ multiplex PCR; TCRdb stores in-frame clones only, minus some. Among around 140,000 clones listed, over 85% were seen once. The specimen sequenced was peripheral blood. These receptors all stem from a human donor in a cohort sampled during active COVID-19. The CDR3 runs from the conserved cysteine through the conserved F or W. The order of the fields is D gene, V gene, J gene, clone size, CDR3 DNA, CDR3 protein. A D gene is named only where the DNA matches it firmly. Not every row has a clone size; where given, it reads once, few, many or a size class.

d_call: TRBD1; v_call: TRBV2; j_call: TRBJ1-5; clone_size: NA; cdr3_nt: TGTGCCAGCAGTGGAGACAGGGTGGGCAATCAGCCCCAGCATTTT; cdr3_aa: CASSGDRVGNQPQHF
d_call: TRBD2; v_call: TRBV19; j_call: TRBJ2-3; clone_size: NA; cdr3_nt: TGTGCCAGTAGTATAACTAGCGGGGGCACAGATACGCAGTATTTT; cdr3_aa: CASSITSGGTDTQYF
d_call: TRBD1; v_call: TRBV5-1; j_call: TRBJ2-1; clone_size: NA; cdr3_nt: TGCGCCAGCAGCATAACCGGGACAGAAATTAATGAGCAGTTCTTC; cdr3_aa: CASSITGTEINEQFF
d_call: NA; v_call: TRBV7-2; j_call: TRBJ1-6; clone_size: NA; cdr3_nt: TGTGCCAGCAGCTTAGATCCCCGCGGGATTAATTCACCCCTCCACTTT; cdr3_aa: CASSLDPRGINSPLHF
d_call: TRBD1; v_call: TRBV5-1; j_call: TRBJ1-2; clone_size: few; cdr3_nt: TGCGCCAGCAGCTTGGAAGGACAGGGAATTGGCTACACCTTC; cdr3_aa: CASSLEGQGIGYTF
d_call: NA; v_call: TRBV11-2; j_call: TRBJ1-3; clone_size: NA; cdr3_nt: TGTGCCAGCAGCTGGGGAGGGGGATCTGGAAACACCATATATTTT; cdr3_aa: CASSWGGGSGNTIYF
d_call: TRBD1; v_call: TRBV5-4; j_call: TRBJ1-1; clone_size: NA; cdr3_nt: TGTGCCAGCAGCCCCGGGACAGGAGAATACACTGAAGCTTTCTTT; cdr3_aa: CASSPGTGEYTEAFF
d_call: NA; v_call: TRBV4-3; j_call: TRBJ2-7; clone_size: NA; cdr3_nt: TGCGCCAGCAGCCCTGTTGAGAGGGCACGGGCGGCGCAGTACTTC; cdr3_aa: CASSPVERARAAQYF
d_call: TRBD1; v_call: TRBV7-8; j_call: TRBJ1-3; clone_size: NA; cdr3_nt: TGTGCCAGCAGCTCGACGGGACAGGGGTACACCATATATTTT; cdr3_aa: CASSSTGQGYTIYF
d_call: NA; v_call: TRBV11-3; j_call: TRBJ2-1; clone_size: NA; cdr3_nt: TGTGCCAGCAGCTTAACTAGTCAGCCCTACAATGAGCAGTTCTTC; cdr3_aa: CASSLTSQPYNEQFF
d_call: TRBD1; v_call: TRBV13; j_call: TRBJ2-7; clone_size: NA; cdr3_nt: TGTGCCACCACAGGGGCGAACGAGCAGTACTTC; cdr3_aa: CATTGANEQYF
d_call: TRBD1; v_call: TRBV5-4; j_call: TRBJ1-6; clone_size: NA; cdr3_nt: TGTGCCAGCAGCCCGTGGGGGACAGAAGTAAATTCACCCCTCCACTTT; cdr3_aa: CASSPWGTEVNSPLHF
d_call: TRBD1; v_call: TRBV7-2; j_call: TRBJ1-2; clone_size: NA; cdr3_nt: TGTGCCAGCAGCGACCGGGAACAGGGGTTTTTTAACTATGGCTACACCTTC; cdr3_aa: CASSDREQGFFNYGYTF
d_call: NA; v_call: TRBV5-1; j_call: TRBJ1-4; clone_size: NA; cdr3_nt: TGCGCCAGCAGCTTAGTGCCAGGGGAGGAAAAACTGTTTTTT; cdr3_aa: CASSLVPGEEKLFF
d_call: NA; v_call: TRBV2; j_call: TRBJ1-6; clone_size: NA; cdr3_nt: TGTGCCAGCAGTTTACAGGGAGCTAATAATTCACCCCTCCACTTT; cdr3_aa: CASSLQGANNSPLHF
d_call: NA; v_call: TRBV2; j_call: TRBJ1-1; clone_size: NA; cdr3_nt: TGTGCCAGCAGTGGTTTCCCCTCCGTCACTGAAGCTTTCTTT; cdr3_aa: CASSGFPSVTEAFF
d_call: TRBD2; v_call: TRBV7-2; j_call: TRBJ2-3; clone_size: NA; cdr3_nt: TGTGCCAGCAGCTTAGTAGCGGGGGGGACCACAGATACGCAGTATTTT; cdr3_aa: CASSLVAGGTTDTQYF
d_call: TRBD1; v_call: TRBV2; j_call: TRBJ1-6; clone_size: once; cdr3_nt: TGTGCCAGCAGTGTCCCCACGGACAGGGGGGGGCTCCTACACTTT; cdr3_aa: CASSVPTDRGGLLHF
d_call: NA; v_call: TRBV12-2; j_call: TRBJ2-4; clone_size: NA; cdr3_nt: TGTGCAAGTCGCTTAGCTAGGGGACAGGGCGACGGTGGGGCCAAAAACATTCAGTACTTC; cdr3_aa: CASRLARGQGDGGAKNIQYF
d_call: NA; v_call: TRBV11-2; j_call: TRBJ1-1; clone_size: NA; cdr3_nt: TGTGCCAGCAGCTTAGGACAGTTGAACACTGAAGCTTTCTTT; cdr3_aa: CASSLGQLNTEAFF
d_call: NA; v_call: TRBV18; j_call: TRBJ2-7; clone_size: NA; cdr3_nt: TGTGCCAGCTCACCGGAGGCGGGGGCTAGGCGGTACGAGCAGTACTTC; cdr3_aa: CASSPEAGARRYEQYF
d_call: TRBD1; v_call: TRBV18; j_call: TRBJ2-7; clone_size: NA; cdr3_nt: TGTGCCAGCTCACCAACGAGACAGGGCTCAGGCGAGCAGTACTTC; cdr3_aa: CASSPTRQGSGEQYF
d_call: TRBD2; v_call: TRBV7-2; j_call: TRBJ2-3; clone_size: once; cdr3_nt: TGTGCCAGCAGCTCTCCCCTAGCGGCAAGAAGCACAGATACGCAGTATTTT; cdr3_aa: CASSSPLAARSTDTQYF
d_call: TRBD1; v_call: TRBV6-2/TRBV6-3; j_call: TRBJ1-1; clone_size: NA; cdr3_nt: TGTGCCAGCAGTTACTCGACAGGGGGCACTGAAGCTTTCTTT; cdr3_aa: CASSYSTGGTEAFF
d_call: NA; v_call: TRBV6-1; j_call: TRBJ1-3; clone_size: NA; cdr3_nt: TGTGCCAGCAGTGAACTCGGGGGCTCTGGAAACACCATATATTTT; cdr3_aa: CASSELGGSGNTIYF
d_call: TRBD1; v_call: TRBV5-1; j_call: TRBJ2-7; clone_size: NA; cdr3_nt: TGCGCCAGCAGCTCTACAGGGGTTTTGTCCTACGAGCAGTACTTC; cdr3_aa: CASSSTGVLSYEQYF
d_call: TRBD1; v_call: TRBV29-1; j_call: TRBJ2-2; clone_size: NA; cdr3_nt: TGCAGCGTCTCAGGGGGCGGAGGAACCGGGGAGCTGTTTTTT; cdr3_aa: CSVSGGGGTGELFF
d_call: TRBD1; v_call: TRBV4-2; j_call: TRBJ2-2; clone_size: NA; cdr3_nt: TGTGCCAGCAGCCAAACCGGGACAGGGAACACCGGGGAGCTGTTTTTT; cdr3_aa: CASSQTGTGNTGELFF
d_call: TRBD1; v_call: TRBV6-5; j_call: TRBJ1-1; clone_size: NA; cdr3_nt: TGTGCCAGCAGTTACTCAAGGGGGCGCAGAACTGAAGCTTTCTTT; cdr3_aa: CASSYSRGRRTEAFF
d_call: TRBD2; v_call: TRBV27; j_call: TRBJ2-3; clone_size: NA; cdr3_nt: TGTGCCAGCAGTCAGACTAGCGGGGGGGATGCAGATACGCAGTATTTT; cdr3_aa: CASSQTSGGDADTQYF
d_call: NA; v_call: TRBV18; j_call: TRBJ1-2; clone_size: NA; cdr3_nt: TGTGCCAGCTCGCAGACAGATAAAAACTATGGCTACACCTTC; cdr3_aa: CASSQTDKNYGYTF
d_call: NA; v_call: TRBV7-8; j_call: TRBJ1-5; clone_size: NA; cdr3_nt: TGTGCCAGCAGCCCCCCTGCGGGGTACAATCAGCCCCAGCATTTT; cdr3_aa: CASSPPAGYNQPQHF
d_call: TRBD1; v_call: TRBV18; j_call: TRBJ1-6; clone_size: NA; cdr3_nt: TGTGCCAGCTCACAACAGGGGGCCAGGGAGAATTCACCCCTCCACTTT; cdr3_aa: CASSQQGARENSPLHF
d_call: TRBD1; v_call: TRBV4-1; j_call: TRBJ1-1; clone_size: NA; cdr3_nt: TGCGCCAGCAGCCAGGCAATTCCGGGACAGAGAAACACTGAAGCTTTCTTT; cdr3_aa: CASSQAIPGQRNTEAFF
d_call: TRBD2; v_call: TRBV7-9; j_call: TRBJ2-5; clone_size: NA; cdr3_nt: TGTGCCAGCAGCTTAGCGGGGGGGGAGACCCAGTACTTC; cdr3_aa: CASSLAGGETQYF
d_call: NA; v_call: TRBV11-2; j_call: TRBJ1-2; clone_size: NA; cdr3_nt: TGTGCCAGCAGCTCCGTGACAAGACACTATGGCTACACCTTC; cdr3_aa: CASSSVTRHYGYTF
d_call: NA; v_call: TRBV7-9; j_call: TRBJ2-2; clone_size: once; cdr3_nt: TGTGCCAGCAGCCCGGGCGATACAGGACCTAAGTGGGGGGAGCTGTTTTTT; cdr3_aa: CASSPGDTGPKWGELFF
d_call: TRBD2; v_call: TRBV5-1; j_call: TRBJ2-5; clone_size: NA; cdr3_nt: TGCGCCAGCAGCTTGGTTACTAGCGGGGGGGTAGGAGAGACCCAGTACTTC; cdr3_aa: CASSLVTSGGVGETQYF
d_call: NA; v_call: TRBV18; j_call: TRBJ1-5; clone_size: NA; cdr3_nt: TGTGCCAGCTCACCGGACAGCCCTAATCAGCCCCAGCATTTT; cdr3_aa: CASSPDSPNQPQHF
d_call: NA; v_call: TRBV9; j_call: TRBJ2-7; clone_size: NA; cdr3_nt: TGTGCCAGCAGCGGAATCAGGGGCGAGCAGTACTTC; cdr3_aa: CASSGIRGEQYF
d_call: NA; v_call: TRBV30; j_call: TRBJ1-6; clone_size: NA; cdr3_nt: TGTGCCTGGAGTCGCCGGACACGAGATTCACCCCTCCACTTT; cdr3_aa: CAWSRRTRDSPLHF
d_call: NA; v_call: TRBV7-9; j_call: TRBJ1-5; clone_size: few; cdr3_nt: TGTGCCAGCAGCCGGGACAAAAATCAGCCCCAGCATTTT; cdr3_aa: CASSRDKNQPQHF
d_call: NA; v_call: TRBV5-1; j_call: TRBJ2-3; clone_size: NA; cdr3_nt: TGCGCCAGCAGCTTGGCCTACAGGGATGGCACAGATACGCAGTATTTT; cdr3_aa: CASSLAYRDGTDTQYF
d_call: NA; v_call: TRBV6-5; j_call: TRBJ1-1; clone_size: NA; cdr3_nt: TGTGCCAGCAGTTACTTATCTGGACAGATGAACACTGAAGCTTTCTTT; cdr3_aa: CASSYLSGQMNTEAFF
d_call: NA; v_call: TRBV4-1; j_call: TRBJ1-2; clone_size: few; cdr3_nt: TGCGCCAGCAGGAAGACCTCGACAGATAACTATGGCTACACCTTC; cdr3_aa: CASRKTSTDNYGYTF
d_call: NA; v_call: TRBV7-8; j_call: TRBJ1-5; clone_size: NA; cdr3_nt: TGTGCCAGCAGCTTAGAGCCCCTCAATCAGCCCCAGCATTTT; cdr3_aa: CASSLEPLNQPQHF
d_call: NA; v_call: TRBV6-4; j_call: TRBJ1-1; clone_size: NA; cdr3_nt: TGTGCCAGCAGCAGGGAGGGGGACACTGAAGCTTTCTTT; cdr3_aa: CASSREGDTEAFF
d_call: NA; v_call: TRBV6-2/TRBV6-3; j_call: TRBJ2-1; clone_size: once; cdr3_nt: TGTGCCAGCAGTCGGCGCGGGGCCGGGCAGTTCTTC; cdr3_aa: CASSRRGAGQFF
d_call: NA; v_call: TRBV3-1/TRBV3-2; j_call: TRBJ1-4; clone_size: NA; cdr3_nt: TGTGCCAGCAGCCAAGGGAAAAGGAGTGAAAAACTGTTTTTT; cdr3_aa: CASSQGKRSEKLFF
d_call: TRBD1; v_call: TRBV5-1; j_call: TRBJ1-1; clone_size: NA; cdr3_nt: TGCGCCAGCAGCTTGGAGAGGGGGCGCGTGGGGAACACTGAAGCTTTCTTT; cdr3_aa: CASSLERGRVGNTEAFF
d_call: NA; v_call: TRBV5-1; j_call: TRBJ2-2; clone_size: NA; cdr3_nt: TGCGCCAGCAGCCCTCATTCGGGGACAATGGGATCCGGGGAGCTGTTTTTT; cdr3_aa: CASSPHSGTMGSGELFF